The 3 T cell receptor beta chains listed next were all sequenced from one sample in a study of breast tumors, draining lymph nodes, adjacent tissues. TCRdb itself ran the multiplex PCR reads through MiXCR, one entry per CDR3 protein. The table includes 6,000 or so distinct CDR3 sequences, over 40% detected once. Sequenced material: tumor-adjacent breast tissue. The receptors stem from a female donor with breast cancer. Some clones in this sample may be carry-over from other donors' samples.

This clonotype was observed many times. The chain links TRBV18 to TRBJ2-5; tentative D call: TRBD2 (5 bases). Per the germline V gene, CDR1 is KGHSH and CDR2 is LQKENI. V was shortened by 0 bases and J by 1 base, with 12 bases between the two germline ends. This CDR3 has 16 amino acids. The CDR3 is CASSPPLRTSQETQYF. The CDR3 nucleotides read TGTGCCAGCTCACCACCGCTTCGGACTTCCCAAGAGACCCAGTACTTC.

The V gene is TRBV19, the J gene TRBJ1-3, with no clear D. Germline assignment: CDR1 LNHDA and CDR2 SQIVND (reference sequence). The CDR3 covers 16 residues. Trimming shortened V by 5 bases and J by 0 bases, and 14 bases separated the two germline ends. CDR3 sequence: CASSSRTEFSGNTIYF. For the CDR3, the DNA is TGTGCCAGTAGTTCGAGGACGGAATTCTCTGGAAACACCATATATTTT.

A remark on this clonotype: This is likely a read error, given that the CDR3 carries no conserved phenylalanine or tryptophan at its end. The CDR3 region is CSARDIVNSPLHL. CDR3 DNA: TGCAGTGCTAGAGATATAGTTAATTCACCCCTCCACCTC. The chain joins TRBV20-1 to TRBJ1-6, with D hard to call. The germline V gene has CDR1 DFQATT and CDR2 SNEGSKA (reference sequence). The CDR3 is 13 amino acids. Trimming cost V 0 bases and J 6 bases, with 6 bases left between them.